The 22 T cell receptor beta chains reported below all come from one sample, sequenced in a study of a mutant IDH1 vaccine in newly diagnosed glioma. What these receptors recognize is not known. Time point indicated: week 35, safety follow-up. Each dose of the vaccine consisted of 300 ug of mutant IDH1 20-mer peptide, with topical imiquimod. TCRdb keeps only in-frame clones here, not all; method: immunoSEQ multiplex PCR. The sample has about 32,000 clones; over 75% are singletons. Source: PBMCs, taken from a glioma patient whose treatment included an IDH1 peptide vaccine. The source is a man aged 40-50 years with glioma. Some clones in this sample may be carry-over from other donors' samples.

The V gene is TRBV6-6, the J gene TRBJ2-7, with TRBD1 identical over 7 bases. V lost 8 bases and J lost 3; bases outside the gene matches: 10. Germline-derived CDR1 and CDR2 are MNHNY and SVGAGI (reference sequence). The CDR3 is 14 residues long. The CDR3 loop is CASRTRDSIYEQYF. The CDR3 DNA reads TGTGCCAGCCGGACACGGGACAGCATCTACGAGCAGTACTTC.

The V and J genes are TRBV2 and TRBJ2-7, with no clear D. The germline gives CDR1 SNHLY, CDR2 FYNNEI. The V end lost 6 bases, the J end lost 0 bases, and 15 bases lay between the germline ends. The length of the CDR3 is 15 residues. CDR3 DNA: TGTGCCAGCAGGGCTGCCGGCAGGAGCTCCTACGAGCAGTACTTC. This translates into CASRAAGRSSYEQYF. Complete variable domain (other parts from reference TRBV2 and TRBJ2-7): EPEVTQTPSHQVTQMGQEVILRCVPISNHLYFYWYRQILGQKVEFLVSFYNNEISEKSEIFDDQFSVERPDGSNFTLKIRSTKLEDSAMYFCASRAAGRSSYEQYFGPGTRLTVT.

This clone was counted only a few times. The chain links TRBV29-1 to TRBJ2-5; D gene ambiguous. V shed 1 base and J shed 3 bases, with 21 bases lying between them. Germline CDR1 and CDR2: SQVTM and ANQGSEA. The CDR3 runs 17 residues. The chain's CDR3 is CSVEGSPSLRAEETQYF. The CDR3 DNA reads TGCAGCGTTGAAGGCTCCCCTTCGCTAAGGGCCGAAGAGACCCAGTACTTC. The variable domain in full, completed from reference TRBV29-1 and TRBJ2-5, reads SAVISQKPSRDICQRGTSLTIQCQVDSQVTMMFWYRQQPGQSLTLIATANQGSEATYESGFVIDKFPISRPNLTFSTLTVSNMSPEDSSIYLCSVEGSPSLRAEETQYFGPGTRLLVL.

This clone has only a few counts. V usage is TRBV11-2 and J usage is TRBJ1-1; no definite D call. Germline V gene sequence: CDR1 SGHAT, CDR2 FQNNGV. Trimming took 3 bases from V and 7 from J, leaving 9 bases between them. The CDR3 has 12 residues. The CDR3 here is CASSFGPNEAFF. The CDR3 DNA reads as TGTGCCAGCAGCTTCGGTCCCAATGAAGCTTTCTTT.

This chain uses TRBV9 with TRBJ2-1, with TRBD1 as a possible D gene (6 bases). This CDR3 is 14 amino acids long. The V and J ends lost 0 bases and 10 bases respectively, with 14 bases between them. Germline CDR1 and CDR2: SGDLS and YYNGEE. The CDR3 DNA follows: TGTGCCAGCAGCGTAGCCCTCTTGGGACACGAGCAGTTCTTC. It encodes CASSVALLGHEQFF.

This sequence joins TRBV11-2 and TRBJ1-5; 9 bases agree with TRBD1. Trimming cost V 4 bases and J 6 bases; bases outside gene matches: 10. CDR3 size: 16 residues. CDR1 is SGHAT, CDR2 FQNNGV, per germline. CDR3 in amino acids: CASSSIQGATSQPQHF. The CDR3 bases are TGTGCCAGCAGCTCGATACAGGGGGCGACTAGTCAGCCCCAGCATTTT.

The rearrangement uses TRBV10-3 and TRBJ1-6; D gene ambiguous. CDR1 ENHRY and CDR2 SYGVKD come from the germline V gene. Between the trimmed V and J ends, which lost 4 bases and 10 bases, there was a span of 11 bases. The length of the CDR3 is 13 residues. This CDR3 reads CAISVQVGSPLHF. DNA of the CDR3: TGTGCCATCAGTGTTCAGGTGGGATCACCCCTCCACTTT.

The chain employs TRBV18 and TRBJ2-5; 8 bases fit TRBD1. The CDR3 extends over 15 amino acids. V lost 3 bases, J lost 5 bases, and 8 bases stayed unmatched. Looked up from germline, CDR1 is KGHSH and CDR2 is LQKENI. The CDR3 sequence: CASSPTTGAWETQYF. DNA of the CDR3: TGTGCCAGCTCACCCACGACAGGGGCTTGGGAGACCCAGTACTTC. The full variable domain, with the rest looked up from reference TRBV18 and TRBJ2-5, is NAGVMQNPRHLVRRRGQEARLRCSPMKGHSHVYWYRQLPEEGLKFMVYLQKENIIDESGMPKERFSAEFPKEGPSILRIQQVVRGDSAAYFCASSPTTGAWETQYFGPGTRLLVL.

The chain employs TRBV5-6 and TRBJ2-7; 7 bases fit TRBD1. J gave up 6 bases and V 2 bases, and 8 bases lay outside the gene matches. Germline-derived CDR1 and CDR2 are SGHDT and YYEEEE. CDR3 length: 14 amino acids. The CDR3 nucleotides are TGTGCCAGCAGCTTTATCGACAGGGACCTCGAGCAGTACTTC. Translated, it gives CASSFIDRDLEQYF.

The chain employs TRBV19 and TRBJ2-7, with 7 bases that match TRBD2. V lost 4 bases, J lost 2 bases, and 5 bases stayed unmatched. The germline CDR1 and CDR2 sequences are LNHDA and SQIVND (reference sequence). There are 14 residues in the CDR3. In DNA form, the CDR3 reads TGTGCCAGTAGTAACGGACTAGAGACCTACGAGCAGTACTTC. Translating it yields CASSNGLETYEQYF.

The chain is built from TRBV4-1 and TRBJ2-5, with a weak D call TRBD1 (5 bases). CDR1 and CDR2 from the germline V gene are MGHRA and YSYEKL. The germline V and J ends were trimmed by 4 bases and 5 bases, with 14 bases remaining between them. This CDR3 has 14 residues. In nucleotides, the CDR3 is TGCGCCAGCAGCCTAACCCAGGGATCGGAGACCCAGTACTTC. This translates into CASSLTQGSETQYF.

J is TRBJ2-3 and V is TRBV7-9; 8 bases map to TRBD2. The germline CDR1 and CDR2 sequences are SEHNR and FQNEAQ (reference sequence). Unmatched junction bases numbered 10, after V lost 2 bases and J lost 6 bases. The CDR3 totals 16 residues. CDR3 nucleotides: TGTGCCAGCAGCTTAATTAGCGGGGACCCTCTGGATACGCAGTATTTT. Translating it yields CASSLISGDPLDTQYF.

V usage is TRBV5-8 and J usage is TRBJ1-4; D perhaps matches TRBD1 (5 bases). The CDR3 contains 15 residues. Germline CDR1 SGHTS, CDR2 YDEGEE. Trimming removed 4 bases at V and 4 bases at J, with 14 bases between. This CDR3 is CASSGGWGNNEKLFF. The CDR3 DNA reads TGTGCCAGCAGCGGCGGGTGGGGGAATAATGAAAAACTGTTTTTT.

The gene calls are TRBV30 and TRBJ2-7, with D possibly being TRBD2 (6 bases). Trimming removed 3 bases from V and 3 bases from J, with 12 bases in between. Germline CDR1 is GTSNPN and CDR2 is SVGIG (reference sequence). CDR3 length: 13 amino acids. The CDR3 sequence: CAWSRGTVYEQYF. CDR3 in DNA: TGTGCCTGGAGCCGCGGGACGGTCTACGAGCAGTACTTC. Looking up the rest from reference TRBV30 and TRBJ2-7 gives the full variable domain: SQTIHQWPATLVQPVGSPLSLECTVEGTSNPNLYWYRQAAGRGLQLLFYSVGIGQISSEVPQNLSASRPQDRQFILSSKKLLLSDSGFYLCAWSRGTVYEQYFGPGTRLTVT.

Remarks on this clone: A junction end diverges from the germline sequence, so it may reflect a read error. DNA for the CDR3: TGTGCCTGGAGTATTTCTGGAAACACCATACATTTT. It is translated as CAWSISGNTIHF. The J gene is TRBJ1-3, the V gene TRBV30; D gene uncertain. Looked up from germline, CDR1 is GTSNPN and CDR2 is SVGIG (reference sequence). The CDR3 length is 12 residues. Full variable domain (missing parts from reference TRBV30 and TRBJ1-3): SQTIHQWPATLVQPVGSPLSLECTVEGTSNPNLYWYRQAAGRGLQLLFYSVGIGQISSEVPQNLSASRPQDRQFILSSKKLLLSDSGFYLCAWSISGNTIHFGEGSWLTVV.

The CDR3, as DNA: TGTGCCAGCAGCTTCGGGGGAAGGGTAGAAGGCTACACCTTC. It specifies CASSFGGRVEGYTF. The V gene is TRBV5-6, the J gene TRBJ1-2; D might be TRBD1 (5 bases). The germline CDR1 and CDR2 sequences are SGHDT and YYEEEE. V dropped 2 bases and J dropped 8 bases, with 16 bases sitting between them. The CDR3 has 14 amino acids.

The V and J genes are TRBV6-1 and TRBJ1-1, with D perhaps TRBD1 (6 bases). Trimming stripped 2 bases from V and 1 base from J, with 14 bases between. The CDR3 runs to 16 residues. Germline-derived CDR1 and CDR2 are MNHNS and SASEGT. In DNA form, the CDR3 reads TGTGCCAGCAGTGAACTGGGGGCCGCAACGAACACTGAAGCTTTCTTT. It yields the protein CASSELGAATNTEAFF.

This clone was recorded only once. The chain employs TRBV11-3 and TRBJ2-5; 11 bases are shared with TRBD1. Germline CDR1 SGHNT, CDR2 YENEEA. This CDR3 is 14 amino acids long. V lost 5 bases and J lost 5; bases outside the gene matches: 4. The CDR3 spells CASSTGTGGETQYF. CDR3 sequence (DNA): TGTGCCAGCAGCACCGGGACAGGGGGGGAGACCCAGTACTTC.

The CDR3: CSASNRPDAFF. For the CDR3, the DNA is TGCAGTGCTAGCAACCGACCAGATGCTTTCTTT. The chain uses TRBV20-1 and TRBJ1-1; D uncertain. This CDR3 has 11 amino acids. V was pared by 3 bases and J by 11 bases, with 13 bases between. From germline, CDR1 is DFQATT and CDR2 SNEGSKA (reference sequence).

The chain is built from TRBV7-2 and TRBJ1-5, with D hard to call. Germline V gives CDR1 SGHTA, CDR2 FQGNSA. With 5 bases removed from V and 0 bases from J, the gap between germline ends came to 14 bases. CDR3 length: 16 amino acids. In nucleotides, the CDR3 is TGTGCCAGCAGCGAGGATCTAGGTCATAGCAATCAGCCCCAGCATTTT. Translation: CASSEDLGHSNQPQHF.

This chain joins TRBV6-1 and TRBJ2-7; 7 bases are a match to TRBD1. CDR1 is MNHNS, CDR2 SASEGT, per germline. Trimming cost V 6 bases and J 3 bases; bases outside gene matches: 5. This CDR3 has 13 residues. This CDR3 reads CASRVDRDYEQYF. CDR3 bases: TGTGCCAGCAGGGTTGACAGGGACTACGAGCAGTACTTC.

The rearrangement uses TRBV5-4 and TRBJ1-3; the D gene is possibly TRBD1 (5 bases). The CDR3 sequence is 15 residues long. CDR1 SGHNT and CDR2 YYREEE come from the germline V gene (reference sequence). Trimming removed 9 bases from V and 5 bases from J, with 21 bases in between. The CDR3 DNA reads as TGTGCCACAGGAAGCGGTGGGACCACTCGAAACACCATATATTTT. Encoded protein: CATGSGGTTRNTIYF.